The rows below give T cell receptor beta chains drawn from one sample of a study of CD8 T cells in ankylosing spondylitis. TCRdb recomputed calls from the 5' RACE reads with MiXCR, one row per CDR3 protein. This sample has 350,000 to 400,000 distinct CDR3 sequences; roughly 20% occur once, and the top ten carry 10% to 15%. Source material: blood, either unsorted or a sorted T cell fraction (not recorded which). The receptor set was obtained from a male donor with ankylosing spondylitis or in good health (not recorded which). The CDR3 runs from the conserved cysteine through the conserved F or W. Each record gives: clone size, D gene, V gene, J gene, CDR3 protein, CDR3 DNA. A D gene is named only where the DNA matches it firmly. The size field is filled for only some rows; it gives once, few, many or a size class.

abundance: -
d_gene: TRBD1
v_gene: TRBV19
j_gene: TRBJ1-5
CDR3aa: CASTENRGGQPQHF
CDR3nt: TGTGCCAGTACCGAGAACAGGGGCGGTCAGCCCCAGCATTTT

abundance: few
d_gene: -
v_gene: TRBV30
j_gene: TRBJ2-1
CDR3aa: CAWSSDTQDEQFF
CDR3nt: TGTGCCTGGAGTTCCGACACTCAGGATGAGCAGTTCTTC

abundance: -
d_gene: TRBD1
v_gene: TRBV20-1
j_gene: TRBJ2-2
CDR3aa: CSARSMLGQESNTGELFF
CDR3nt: TGCAGTGCTAGGTCAATGCTCGGACAGGAATCGAACACCGGGGAGCTGTTTTTT

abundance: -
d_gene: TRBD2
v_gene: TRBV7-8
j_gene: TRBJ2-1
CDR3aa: CASSLLPLAGSNEQFF
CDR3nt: TGTGCCAGCAGCTTACTTCCCCTAGCGGGGTCGAATGAGCAGTTCTTC

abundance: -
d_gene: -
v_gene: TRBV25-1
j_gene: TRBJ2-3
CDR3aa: CASSNPPRRTRTDTQYF
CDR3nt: TGTGCCAGCAGTAACCCCCCCCGGCGGACACGCACAGATACGCAGTATTTT

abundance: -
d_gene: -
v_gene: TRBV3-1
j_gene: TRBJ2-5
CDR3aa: CAIRPLWGGAFERETQYF
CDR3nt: TGTGCCATCAGACCTCTTTGGGGGGGGGCCTTCGAAAGAGAGACCCAGTACTTC

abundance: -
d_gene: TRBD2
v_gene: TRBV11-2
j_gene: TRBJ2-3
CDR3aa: CASTPHPGTSGGASTDTQYF
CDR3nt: TGTGCCAGCACTCCACACCCCGGGACTAGCGGGGGGGCAAGCACAGATACGCAGTATTTT

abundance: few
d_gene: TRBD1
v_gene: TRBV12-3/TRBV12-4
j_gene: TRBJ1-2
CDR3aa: CASSAFGQGAQYGYTF
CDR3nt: TGTGCCAGCAGTGCCTTTGGACAGGGGGCTCAGTATGGCTACACCTTC

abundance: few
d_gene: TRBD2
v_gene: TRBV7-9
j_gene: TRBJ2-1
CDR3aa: CASSLVAGGRNEQFF
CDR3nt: TGTGCCAGCAGCTTAGTAGCGGGGGGCCGCAATGAGCAGTTCTTC

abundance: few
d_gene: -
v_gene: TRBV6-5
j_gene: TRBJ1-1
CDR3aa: CASSSTALGAGATEAFF
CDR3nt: TGTGCCAGCAGTTCCACCGCCCTTGGGGCAGGGGCCACTGAAGCTTTCTTT

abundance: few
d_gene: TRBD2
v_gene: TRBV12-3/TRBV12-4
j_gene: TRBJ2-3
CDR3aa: CASSLGGGSADTQYF
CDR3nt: TGTGCCAGCAGTTTGGGCGGGGGGTCTGCAGATACGCAGTATTTT

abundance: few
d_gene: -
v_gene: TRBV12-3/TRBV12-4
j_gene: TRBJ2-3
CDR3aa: CASSPDTGGPGDTQYF
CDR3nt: TGTGCCAGCAGTCCAGATACTGGGGGGCCGGGGGATACGCAGTATTTT

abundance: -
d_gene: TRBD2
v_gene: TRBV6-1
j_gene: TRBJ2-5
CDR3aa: CASSKTSGAQETQYF
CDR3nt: TGTGCCAGCAGCAAGACTAGCGGGGCTCAAGAGACCCAGTACTTC

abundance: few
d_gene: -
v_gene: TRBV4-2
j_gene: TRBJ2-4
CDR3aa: CASSPRIGIQYF
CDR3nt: TGTGCCAGCAGCCCCCGCATCGGCATTCAGTACTTC

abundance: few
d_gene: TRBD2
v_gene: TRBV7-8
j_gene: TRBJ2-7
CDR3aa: CASRPRLAGARYEQYF
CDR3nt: TGTGCCAGCAGGCCCCGACTAGCGGGGGCCCGCTACGAGCAGTACTTC

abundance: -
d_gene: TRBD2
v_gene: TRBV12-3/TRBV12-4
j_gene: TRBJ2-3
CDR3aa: CASSSGAGGRTDTQYF
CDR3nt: TGTGCCAGCAGTTCCGGAGCGGGGGGGCGGACAGATACGCAGTATTTT

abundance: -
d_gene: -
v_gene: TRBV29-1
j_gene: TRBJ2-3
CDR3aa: CSVEAISLGQSTDTQYF
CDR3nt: TGCAGCGTTGAAGCTATAAGCCTCGGACAGAGCACAGATACGCAGTATTTT

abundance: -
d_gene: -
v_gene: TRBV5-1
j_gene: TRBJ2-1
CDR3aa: CASSGVLSDEQFF
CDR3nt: TGCGCCAGCAGCGGGGTACTGAGCGATGAGCAGTTCTTC

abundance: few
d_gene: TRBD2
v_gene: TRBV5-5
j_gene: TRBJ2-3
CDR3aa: CASSTGLAGGSTDTQYF
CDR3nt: TGTGCCAGCAGCACCGGACTAGCGGGGGGGTCGACAGATACGCAGTATTTT

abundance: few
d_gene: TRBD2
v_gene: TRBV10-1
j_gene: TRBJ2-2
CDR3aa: CASSESAGAVELFF
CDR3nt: TGCGCCAGCAGTGAGTCGGCGGGAGCCGTGGAGCTGTTTTTT

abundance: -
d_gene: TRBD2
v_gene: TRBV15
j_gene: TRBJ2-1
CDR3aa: CATSRDSGTSGGNEQFF
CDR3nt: TGTGCCACCAGCAGAGACTCCGGGACTAGCGGCGGCAATGAGCAGTTCTTC

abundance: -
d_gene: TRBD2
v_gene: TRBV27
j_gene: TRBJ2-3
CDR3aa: CASRISGGAQYF
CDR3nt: TGTGCCAGCAGGATTAGCGGGGGGGCGCAGTATTTT

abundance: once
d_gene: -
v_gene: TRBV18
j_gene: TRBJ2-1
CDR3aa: CASSSGAQPSYNEQFF
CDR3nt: TGTGCCAGCTCATCAGGGGCGCAGCCCTCCTACAATGAGCAGTTCTTC

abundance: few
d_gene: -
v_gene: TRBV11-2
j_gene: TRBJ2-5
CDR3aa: CASSLETGPWETQYF
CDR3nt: TGTGCCAGCAGCTTAGAGACAGGACCTTGGGAGACCCAGTACTTC

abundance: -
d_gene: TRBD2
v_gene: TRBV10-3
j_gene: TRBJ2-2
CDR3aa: CAISESRRGTSGTTGELFF
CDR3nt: TGTGCCATCAGTGAGTCGAGGCGGGGGACTAGCGGCACCACCGGGGAGCTGTTTTTT

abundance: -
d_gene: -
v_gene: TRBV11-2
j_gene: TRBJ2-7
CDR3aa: CASSFLTGKSYEQYF
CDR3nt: TGTGCCAGCAGCTTCTTAACTGGGAAAAGCTACGAGCAGTACTTC

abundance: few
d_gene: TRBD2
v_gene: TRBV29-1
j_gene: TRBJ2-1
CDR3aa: CSDLLAGGHNEQFF
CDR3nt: TGCAGCGACCTACTAGCGGGGGGCCACAATGAGCAGTTCTTC

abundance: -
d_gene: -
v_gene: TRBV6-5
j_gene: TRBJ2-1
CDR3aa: CASSYGDSRWGNEQFF
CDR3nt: TGTGCCAGCAGTTACGGAGACAGCCGCTGGGGCAATGAGCAGTTCTTC

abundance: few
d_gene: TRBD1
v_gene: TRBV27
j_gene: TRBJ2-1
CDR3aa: CASGPQQGAPNEQFF
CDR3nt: TGTGCCAGCGGTCCGCAACAGGGGGCGCCCAATGAGCAGTTCTTC

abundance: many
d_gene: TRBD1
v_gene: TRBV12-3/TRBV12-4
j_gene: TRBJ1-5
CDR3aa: CASTSSDRALNQPQHF
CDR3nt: TGTGCCAGCACTTCCTCGGACAGGGCCTTAAATCAGCCCCAGCATTTT

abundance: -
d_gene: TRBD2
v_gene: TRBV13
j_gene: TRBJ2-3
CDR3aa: CASSTRGGRADTQYF
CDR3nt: TGTGCCAGCAGCACCCGCGGGGGAAGAGCAGATACGCAGTATTTT

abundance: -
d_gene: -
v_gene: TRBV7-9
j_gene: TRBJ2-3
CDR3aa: CASSFAGDTQYF
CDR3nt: TGTGCCAGCAGCTTTGCGGGGGATACGCAGTATTTT

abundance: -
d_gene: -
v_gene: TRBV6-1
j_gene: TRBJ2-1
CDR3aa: CASSLVWVGRGNEQFF
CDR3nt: TGTGCCAGCAGCCTAGTGTGGGTAGGGCGCGGCAATGAGCAGTTCTTC

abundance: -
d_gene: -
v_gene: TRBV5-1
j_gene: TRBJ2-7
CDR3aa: CASSFEEGQKLEQYF
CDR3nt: TGCGCCAGCAGCTTTGAGGAGGGACAGAAACTCGAGCAGTACTTC

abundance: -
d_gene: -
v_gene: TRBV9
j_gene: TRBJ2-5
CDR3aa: CASSGDGTPKETQYF
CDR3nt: TGTGCCAGCAGCGGCGACGGGACTCCCAAAGAGACCCAGTACTTC

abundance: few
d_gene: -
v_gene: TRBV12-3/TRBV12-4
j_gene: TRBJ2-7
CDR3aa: CASSLAPADYSYEQYF
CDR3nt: TGTGCCAGCAGTTTAGCGCCGGCGGACTACTCCTACGAGCAGTACTTC

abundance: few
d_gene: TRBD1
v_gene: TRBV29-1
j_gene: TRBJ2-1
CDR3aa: CSVEDHDRGPLNEQFF
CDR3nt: TGCAGCGTTGAAGATCATGACAGGGGGCCGCTAAATGAGCAGTTCTTC

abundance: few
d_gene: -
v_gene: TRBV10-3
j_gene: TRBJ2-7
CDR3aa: CAISEGGEAREQYF
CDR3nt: TGTGCCATCAGTGAGGGTGGGGAGGCGCGGGAGCAGTACTTC

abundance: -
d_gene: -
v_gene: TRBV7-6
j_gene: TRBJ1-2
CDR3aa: CASRPAGGYGYTF
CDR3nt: TGTGCCAGCAGACCCGCCGGGGGCTATGGCTACACCTTC

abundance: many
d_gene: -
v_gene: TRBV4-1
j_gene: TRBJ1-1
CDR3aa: CASSVTGAGVTEAFF
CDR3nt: TGCGCCAGCAGCGTTACCGGGGCCGGGGTGACTGAAGCTTTCTTT

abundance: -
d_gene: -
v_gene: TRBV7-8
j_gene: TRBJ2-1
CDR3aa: CASSLAGTLEQFF
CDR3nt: TGTGCCAGCAGCTTAGCCGGGACACTCGAGCAGTTCTTC

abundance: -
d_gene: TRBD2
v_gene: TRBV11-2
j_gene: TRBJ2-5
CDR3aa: CASSLVVLADQETQYF
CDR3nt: TGTGCCAGCAGCTTAGTAGTACTAGCGGACCAAGAGACCCAGTACTTC

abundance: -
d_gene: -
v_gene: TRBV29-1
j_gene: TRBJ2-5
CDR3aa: CSVEGYQETQYF
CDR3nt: TGCAGCGTGGAGGGGTACCAAGAGACCCAGTACTTC

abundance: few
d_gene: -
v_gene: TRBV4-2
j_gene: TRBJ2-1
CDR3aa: CASSQVDSSYNEQFF
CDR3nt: TGTGCCAGCAGCCAAGTGGACAGTTCCTACAATGAGCAGTTCTTC

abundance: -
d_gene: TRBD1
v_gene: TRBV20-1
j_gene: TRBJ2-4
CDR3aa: CSARDRGQGKNIQYF
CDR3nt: TGCAGTGCCCGAGACAGGGGGCAGGGCAAAAACATTCAGTACTTC

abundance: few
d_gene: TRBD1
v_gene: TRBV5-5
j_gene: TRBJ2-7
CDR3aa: CASSSHRGTGEQYF
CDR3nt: TGTGCCAGCAGCTCTCACAGGGGGACAGGCGAGCAGTACTTC

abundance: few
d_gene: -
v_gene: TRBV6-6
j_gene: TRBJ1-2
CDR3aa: CASSYEGPSYTF
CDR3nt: TGTGCCAGCAGTTACGAGGGCCCCAGCTACACCTTC

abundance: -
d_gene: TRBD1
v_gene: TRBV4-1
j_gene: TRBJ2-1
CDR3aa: CASSPGQGFAVWFF
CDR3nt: TGCGCCAGCAGCCCGGGACAGGGTTTCGCAGTTTGGTTCTTC

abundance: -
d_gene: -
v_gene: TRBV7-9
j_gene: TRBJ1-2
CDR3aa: CASSPWDLTHGYTF
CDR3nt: TGTGCCAGCAGCCCATGGGACCTCACCCATGGCTACACCTTC

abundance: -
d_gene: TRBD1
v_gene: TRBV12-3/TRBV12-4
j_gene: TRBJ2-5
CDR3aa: CASSLVGQGAEETQYF
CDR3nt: TGTGCCAGCAGTTTAGTGGGACAGGGGGCCGAGGAGACCCAGTACTTC

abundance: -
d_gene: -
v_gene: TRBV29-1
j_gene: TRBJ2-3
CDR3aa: CSVEGEADTQYF
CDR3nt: TGCAGCGTTGAGGGGGAAGCAGATACGCAGTATTTT

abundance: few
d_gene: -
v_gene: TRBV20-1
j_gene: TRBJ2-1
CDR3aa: CSARGFGRDYNEQFF
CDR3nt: TGCAGTGCTAGGGGGTTTGGGCGGGATTACAATGAGCAGTTCTTC

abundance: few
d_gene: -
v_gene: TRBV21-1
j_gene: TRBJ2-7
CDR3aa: CASSANRDYEQYF
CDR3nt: TGTGCCAGCAGCGCGAACAGGGACTACGAGCAGTACTTC

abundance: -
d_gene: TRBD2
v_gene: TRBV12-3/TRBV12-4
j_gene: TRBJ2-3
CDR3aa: CASSRGGPSTDTQYF
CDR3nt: TGTGCCAGCAGCCGCGGGGGACCTAGCACAGATACGCAGTATTTT

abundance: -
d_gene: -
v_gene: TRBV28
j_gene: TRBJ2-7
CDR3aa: CASSLFPNEQYF
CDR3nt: TGTGCCAGCAGTTTATTTCCGAACGAGCAGTACTTC

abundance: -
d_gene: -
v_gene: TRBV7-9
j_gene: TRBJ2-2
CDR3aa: CASSLKARGELFF
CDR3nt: TGTGCCAGCAGCTTAAAGGCGCGCGGGGAGCTGTTTTTT

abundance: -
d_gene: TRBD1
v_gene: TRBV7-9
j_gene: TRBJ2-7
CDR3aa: CASSLVQQGSDEQYF
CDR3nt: TGTGCCAGCAGCTTAGTGCAACAGGGGAGCGACGAGCAGTACTTC

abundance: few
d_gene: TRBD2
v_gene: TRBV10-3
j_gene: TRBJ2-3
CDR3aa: CAISEASGGQTDTQYF
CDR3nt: TGTGCCATCAGTGAGGCTAGCGGGGGACAAACAGATACGCAGTATTTT

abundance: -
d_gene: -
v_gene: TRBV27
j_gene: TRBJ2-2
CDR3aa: CASRTSGLAGELFF
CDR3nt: TGTGCCAGCAGAACGTCGGGGTTAGCCGGGGAGCTGTTTTTT